This T cell receptor beta chain came from a study of blood T cell repertoires in COVID-19. At the level of the study: Researchers got acute and convalescent COVID-19 samples from the United States, Italy and Spain. PBMCs, B-cell-depleted T cells, or T cells provided the cDNA or gDNA that made up the material.

Participants' own reports of clinical history determined their cohort assignment. The repertoire was sequenced with immunoSEQ multiplex PCR; TCRdb's copy has only in-frame clones and lacks some. The top ten clones hold 5% to 5.5% of a sample with under 450,000 clones, 75% to 90% of them seen once. This clonotype was sampled from a woman aged 50 to 60 who had recovered from COVID-19. Sequenced input: PBMCs or T cells enriched from blood (not recorded which).

CDR3 DNA sequence: TGTGCCAGCCTACGGGATGTCGGCACCGGGGAGCTGTTTTTT. Its translation: CASLRDVGTGELFF. This chain joins TRBV2 and TRBJ2-2; maybe TRBD2 (5 bases). The CDR3 runs to 14 residues. CDR1 is SNHLY and CDR2 is FYNNEI in the germline V gene. Between the trimmed V and J ends, which lost 8 bases and 4 bases, there was a span of 14 bases. The full variable domain, in which reference TRBV2 and TRBJ2-2 provide the parts outside the CDR3, is EPEVTQTPSHQVTQMGQEVILRCVPISNHLYFYWYRQILGQKVEFLVSFYNNEISEKSEIFDDQFSVERPDGSNFTLKIRSTKLEDSAMYFCASLRDVGTGELFFGEGSRLTVL.